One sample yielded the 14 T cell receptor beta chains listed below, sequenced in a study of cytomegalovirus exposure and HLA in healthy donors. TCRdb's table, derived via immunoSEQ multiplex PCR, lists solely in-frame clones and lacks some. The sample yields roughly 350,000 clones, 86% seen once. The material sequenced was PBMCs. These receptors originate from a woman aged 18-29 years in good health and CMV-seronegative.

The chain's CDR3 is CASSYGAGSYNEQFF. DNA of the CDR3: TGTGCCAGCAGTTACGGGGCCGGCTCCTACAATGAGCAGTTCTTC. The V call is TRBV6-5, the J call TRBJ2-1; D perhaps matches TRBD1 (5 bases). There are 15 residues in the CDR3. V was pared by 2 bases and J by 0 bases, with 8 bases between. Per the germline V gene, CDR1 is MNHEY and CDR2 is SVGAGI.

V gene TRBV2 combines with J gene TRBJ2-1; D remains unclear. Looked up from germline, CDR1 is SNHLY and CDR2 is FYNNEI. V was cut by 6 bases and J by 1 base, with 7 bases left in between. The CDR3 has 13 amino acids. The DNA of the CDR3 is TGTGCCAGCAGGGAACCTTCCTACAATGAGCAGTTCTTC. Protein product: CASREPSYNEQFF.

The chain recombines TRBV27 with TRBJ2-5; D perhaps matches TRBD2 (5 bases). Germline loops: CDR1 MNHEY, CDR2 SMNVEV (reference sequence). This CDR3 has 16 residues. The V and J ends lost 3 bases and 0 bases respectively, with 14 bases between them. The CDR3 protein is CASSFVVSENQETQYF. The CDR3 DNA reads TGTGCCAGCAGTTTCGTGGTTAGCGAGAACCAAGAGACCCAGTACTTC.

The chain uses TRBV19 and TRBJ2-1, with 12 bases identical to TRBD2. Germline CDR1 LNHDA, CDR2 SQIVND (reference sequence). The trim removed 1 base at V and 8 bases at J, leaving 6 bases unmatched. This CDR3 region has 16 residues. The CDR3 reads CASSIGPSGRAHEQFF. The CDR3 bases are TGTGCCAGTAGTATAGGGCCTAGCGGGAGGGCACATGAGCAGTTCTTC.

The CDR3 bases are TGTGCCAGCAGCTTAGAGCCTGAGCAGTTCTTC. Protein product: CASSLEPEQFF. The V gene is TRBV7-8, the J gene TRBJ2-1, with no clear D. Trimming shortened V by 1 base and J by 9 bases, and 4 bases separated the two germline ends. Germline V lookup: CDR1 SGHVS, CDR2 FQNEAQ. This CDR3 contains 11 residues.

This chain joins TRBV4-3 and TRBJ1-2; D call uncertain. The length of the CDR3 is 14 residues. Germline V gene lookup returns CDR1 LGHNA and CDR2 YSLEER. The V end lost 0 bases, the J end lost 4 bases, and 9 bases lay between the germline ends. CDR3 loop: CASSQDRSVYGYTF. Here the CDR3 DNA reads TGCGCCAGCAGCCAAGATCGGTCGGTCTATGGCTACACCTTC.

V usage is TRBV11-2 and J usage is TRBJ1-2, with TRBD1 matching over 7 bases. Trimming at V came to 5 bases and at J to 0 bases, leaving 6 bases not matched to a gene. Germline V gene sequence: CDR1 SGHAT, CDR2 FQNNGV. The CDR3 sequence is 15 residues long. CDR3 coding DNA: TGTGCCAGCAGCCTGAGGACAGGTTCTAACTATGGCTACACCTTC. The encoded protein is CASSLRTGSNYGYTF.

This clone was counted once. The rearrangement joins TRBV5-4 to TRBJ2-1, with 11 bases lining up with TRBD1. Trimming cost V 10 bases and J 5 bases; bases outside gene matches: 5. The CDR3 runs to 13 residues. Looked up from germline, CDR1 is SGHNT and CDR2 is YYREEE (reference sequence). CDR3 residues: CAGGQGGDNEQFF. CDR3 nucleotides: TGTGCCGGGGGACAGGGGGGTGACAATGAGCAGTTCTTC.

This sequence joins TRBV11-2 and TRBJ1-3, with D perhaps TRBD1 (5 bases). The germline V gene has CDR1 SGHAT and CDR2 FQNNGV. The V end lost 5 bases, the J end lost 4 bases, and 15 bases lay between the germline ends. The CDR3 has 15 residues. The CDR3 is CASSQGTSRGNTIYF. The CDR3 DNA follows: TGTGCCAGCAGCCAAGGGACTTCGAGGGGAAACACCATATATTTT.

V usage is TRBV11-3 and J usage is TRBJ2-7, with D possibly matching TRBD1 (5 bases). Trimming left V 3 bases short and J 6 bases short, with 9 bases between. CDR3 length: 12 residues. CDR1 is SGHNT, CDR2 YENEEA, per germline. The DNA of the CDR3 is TGTGCCAGCAGCTTGTCTGGGGCCGAGCAGTACTTC. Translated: CASSLSGAEQYF. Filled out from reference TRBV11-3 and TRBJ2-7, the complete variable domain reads EAGVVQSPRYKIIEKKQPVAFWCNPISGHNTLYWYLQNLGQGPELLIRYENEEAVDDSQLPKDRFSAERLKGVDSTLKIQPAELGDSAVYLCASSLSGAEQYFGPGTRLTVT.

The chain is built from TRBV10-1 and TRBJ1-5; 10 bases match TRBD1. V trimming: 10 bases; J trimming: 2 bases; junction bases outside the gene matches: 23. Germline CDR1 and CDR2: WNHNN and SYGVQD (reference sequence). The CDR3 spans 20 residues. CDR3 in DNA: TGCGCCACTTCCCTCTTAGGGGGGACAGGGGTGAGGGGGGGCAATCAGCCCCAGCATTTT. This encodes CATSLLGGTGVRGGNQPQHF.

DNA for the CDR3: TGTGCCAATGAATTCAGGGGGCTCAGCTATGGCTACACCTTC. The encoded protein is CANEFRGLSYGYTF. This sequence joins TRBV27 and TRBJ1-2, with 8 bases matching TRBD1. J lost 4 bases, V lost 10 bases, and 11 bases had no gene match. Germline CDR1 and CDR2: MNHEY and SMNVEV (reference sequence). This CDR3 is built from 14 residues.

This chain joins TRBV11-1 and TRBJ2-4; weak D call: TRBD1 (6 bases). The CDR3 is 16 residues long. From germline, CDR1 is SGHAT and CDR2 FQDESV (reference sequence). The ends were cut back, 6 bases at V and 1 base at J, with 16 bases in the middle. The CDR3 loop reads CASRNTGSDAKNIQYF. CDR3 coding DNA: TGTGCCAGCAGGAATACAGGGTCGGATGCCAAAAACATTCAGTACTTC.

As DNA, the CDR3 is TGCAGCGTTGCCCGCCGGACTAGCGGGATCTATGAGCAGTTCTTC. Translating gives CSVARRTSGIYEQFF. The chain links TRBV29-1 to TRBJ2-1, with 12 positions matching TRBD2. The CDR3 totals 15 residues. CDR1 SQVTM and CDR2 ANQGSEA come from the germline V gene. Trimming at V came to 4 bases and at J to 8 bases, leaving 9 bases not matched to a gene.